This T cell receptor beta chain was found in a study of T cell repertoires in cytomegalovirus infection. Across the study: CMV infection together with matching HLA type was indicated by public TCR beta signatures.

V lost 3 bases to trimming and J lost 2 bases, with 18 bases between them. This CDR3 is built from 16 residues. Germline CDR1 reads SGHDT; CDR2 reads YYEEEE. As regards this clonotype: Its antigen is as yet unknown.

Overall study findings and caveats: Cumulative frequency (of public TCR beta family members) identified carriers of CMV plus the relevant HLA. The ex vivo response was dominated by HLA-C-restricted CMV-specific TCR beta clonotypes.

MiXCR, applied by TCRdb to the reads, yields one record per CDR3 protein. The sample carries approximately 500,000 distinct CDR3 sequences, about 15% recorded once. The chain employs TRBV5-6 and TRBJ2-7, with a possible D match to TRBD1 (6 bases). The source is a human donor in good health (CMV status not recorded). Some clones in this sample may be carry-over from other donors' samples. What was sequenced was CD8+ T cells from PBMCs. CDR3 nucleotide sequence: TGTGCCAGCAGCTCTGCCTCTCAGGGGAACCCCTACGAGCAGTACTTC. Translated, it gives CASSSASQGNPYEQYF. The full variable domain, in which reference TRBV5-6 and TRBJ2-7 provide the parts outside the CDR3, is DAGVTQSPTHLIKTRGQQVTLRCSPKSGHDTVSWYQQALGQGPQFIFQYYEEEERQRGNFPDRFSGHQFPNYSSELNVNALLLGDSALYLCASSSASQGNPYEQYFGPGTRLTVT.